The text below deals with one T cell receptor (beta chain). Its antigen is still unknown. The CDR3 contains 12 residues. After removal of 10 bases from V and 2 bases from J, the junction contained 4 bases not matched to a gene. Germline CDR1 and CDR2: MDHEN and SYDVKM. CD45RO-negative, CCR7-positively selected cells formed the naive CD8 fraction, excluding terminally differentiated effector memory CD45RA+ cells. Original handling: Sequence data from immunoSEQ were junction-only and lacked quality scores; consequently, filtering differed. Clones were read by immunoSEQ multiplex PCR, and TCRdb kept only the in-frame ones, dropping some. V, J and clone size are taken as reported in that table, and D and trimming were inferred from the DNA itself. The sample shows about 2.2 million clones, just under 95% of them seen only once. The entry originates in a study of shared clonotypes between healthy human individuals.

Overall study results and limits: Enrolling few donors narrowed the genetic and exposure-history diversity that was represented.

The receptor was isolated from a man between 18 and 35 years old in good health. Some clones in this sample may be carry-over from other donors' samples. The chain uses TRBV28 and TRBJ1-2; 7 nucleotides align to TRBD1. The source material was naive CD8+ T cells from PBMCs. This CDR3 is CATTTGNYGYTF. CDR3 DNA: TGTGCCACTACGACAGGGAACTATGGCTACACCTTC.